This TCR beta chain was retrieved from a study of blood T cell repertoires in COVID-19. Whole-study context: Collection of acute and convalescent COVID-19 samples took place in the United States, Italy and Spain. PBMCs, B-cell-depleted T cells, or T cells were the source of the cDNA or gDNA that made up the material.

Original processing methods: Amplification from reference gene primers served as the basis for estimated nucleated cell counts. Method: immunoSEQ multiplex PCR; TCRdb's copy keeps in-frame clones and lacks some. Clone size and the V and J calls come from that table; the DNA yielded D and trimming. The repertoire includes roughly 69,000 clones, about nine tenths of them detected once, and 3.5% to 4.5% sits in the top ten. V was shortened by 2 bases and J by 3 bases, with 7 bases between the two germline ends. The CDR3 sequence is 13 residues long. Sequencing was performed on peripheral blood. The TCR sequence derives from a man between 50 and 59 years old with active COVID-19. This chain uses TRBV12-3 or TRBV12-4 with TRBJ1-1, with a tentative D call TRBD1 (5 bases). The CDR3 nucleotides read TGTGCCAGCAGTTTAAAAGGGGACACTGAAGCTTTCTTT. This translates into CASSLKGDTEAFF.